These 12 T cell receptor beta chains were sequenced from one sample in a study of CD8+ T cells in alopecia areata. Following RNA extraction, reverse transcription yielded cDNA that acted as the sequencing template. Generated by immunoSEQ multiplex PCR, the TCRdb table keeps only in-frame clones and is missing some. The data contain under 150,000 clones, 60% to 65% of them singletons. Noted treatment: oral pan-JAK inhibitor, 5-10 mg twice daily. Material: CD4+ T cells sorted from blood, obtained at week 4, from a patient treated with tofacitinib. These receptors all stem from a human donor with alopecia areata.

The chain couples TRBV7-2 to TRBJ1-3, with D possibly matching TRBD1 (6 bases). Germline loops: CDR1 SGHTA, CDR2 FQGNSA. The ends were cut back, 5 bases at V and 0 bases at J, with 17 bases in the middle. The CDR3 contains 17 residues. The CDR3: CASSRTGTPNSGNTIYF. The CDR3 DNA sequence: TGTGCCAGCAGCCGTACCGGGACACCGAACTCTGGAAACACCATATATTTT. The variable domain in full, with the rest retrieved from reference TRBV7-2 and TRBJ1-3, is GAGVSQSPSNKVTEKGKDVELRCDPISGHTALYWYRQSLGQGLEFLIYFQGNSAPDKSGLPSDRFSAERTGGSVSTLTIQRTQQEDSAVYLCASSRTGTPNSGNTIYFGEGSWLTVV.

This chain links TRBV30 with TRBJ1-1, with 8 bases that match TRBD1. V lost 0 bases, J lost 1 base, and 7 bases stayed unmatched. The CDR3 consists of 16 residues. Germline-derived CDR1 and CDR2 are GTSNPN and SVGIG (reference sequence). CDR3 bases: TGTGCCTGGAGTGTACCGACAGGGGACGGGAACACTGAAGCTTTCTTT. This codes for CAWSVPTGDGNTEAFF.

The genes are TRBV5-1 and TRBJ1-4; D gene unclear. In germline, CDR1 is SGHRS, CDR2 YFSETQ. V lost 5 bases and J 8 bases, leaving 19 bases between the germline ends. The CDR3 consists of 15 residues. CDR3 loop: CASRPSPQAIEKLFF. The DNA of the CDR3 is TGCGCCAGCAGACCATCGCCCCAGGCGATAGAAAAACTGTTTTTT.

The rearrangement uses TRBV5-1 and TRBJ2-5; no definite D call. The CDR3 totals 12 residues. Germline V CDR1 and CDR2: SGHRS, YFSETQ. The V gene lost 4 bases and the J gene lost 5 bases, with 9 bases spanning the gap. In DNA, the CDR3 is TGCGCCAGCAGCAGGGATGGCGAGACCCAGTACTTC. This gives the protein CASSRDGETQYF.

This rearrangement joins TRBV5-1 to TRBJ2-3; no clear D. The CDR3 runs to 13 residues. Germline-derived CDR1 and CDR2 are SGHRS and YFSETQ. V was shortened by 4 bases and J by 3 bases, with 9 bases between the two germline ends. The CDR3, as DNA: TGCGCCAGCAGCCCGCTCGAAACAGATACGCAGTATTTT. As protein: CASSPLETDTQYF.

The chain uses TRBV29-1 and TRBJ1-5, with a tentative D call TRBD1 (5 bases). The germline V gene encodes CDR1 SQVTM and CDR2 ANQGSEA. Trimming took 7 bases from V and 3 from J, leaving 13 bases between them. The CDR3 loop spans 13 amino acids. The CDR3 nucleotides read TGCAGCGCCGCAGGAGGGGTCAATCAGCCCCAGCATTTT. Amino acid sequence: CSAAGGVNQPQHF.

This clone was seen more than once but under ten times. For the CDR3, the DNA is TGTGCCACCAGCAGAGGGGACGTCGTTGAAGCTTTCTTT. This translates into CATSRGDVVEAFF. The chain has TRBV15 and TRBJ1-1; D is possibly TRBD1 (5 bases). The germline V gene has CDR1 LNHNV and CDR2 YYDKDF (reference sequence). The ends were cut back, 1 base at V and 7 bases at J, with 10 bases in the middle. This CDR3 spans 13 amino acids. The full variable domain, with the rest looked up from reference TRBV15 and TRBJ1-1, is DAMVIQNPRYQVTQFGKPVTLSCSQTLNHNVMYWYQQKSSQAPKLLFHYYDKDFNNEADTPDNFQSRRPNTSFCFLDIRSPGLGDTAMYLCATSRGDVVEAFFGQGTRLTVV.

This chain connects TRBV30 to TRBJ2-6; D is unclear. The CDR3 totals 14 residues. The V and J ends lost 3 bases and 0 bases respectively, with 6 bases between them. The germline CDR1 and CDR2 sequences are GTSNPN and SVGIG (reference sequence). CDR3 amino acids: CAWRSYSGANVLTF. The CDR3 DNA is TGTGCCTGGAGATCGTACTCTGGGGCCAACGTCCTGACTTTC.

This chain connects TRBV29-1 to TRBJ2-1; D remains unclear. Germline CDR1 and CDR2: SQVTM and ANQGSEA. The V and J ends lost 4 bases and 0 bases respectively, with 7 bases between them. The CDR3 totals 13 residues. CDR3 sequence (DNA): TGCAGCGTTGCAAGCAGCTCCTACAATGAGCAGTTCTTC. It codes for CSVASSSYNEQFF.

This chain connects TRBV10-3 to TRBJ2-3; D is tentatively TRBD1 or TRBD2 (6 bases each). CDR1 and CDR2 from the germline V gene are ENHRY and SYGVKD. V was clipped by 6 bases and J by 1 base, with 11 bases between them. This CDR3 is built from 14 residues. CDR3 DNA: TGTGCCATCAGGGCGGGACATGGCACAGATACGCAGTATTTT. It encodes CAIRAGHGTDTQYF.

In DNA, the CDR3 is TGTGCCAGCAGTCGAGATCCCTCTGGAAACACCATATATTTT. It yields the protein CASSRDPSGNTIYF. The chain is built from TRBV6-5 and TRBJ1-3, with unresolved D. This CDR3 has 14 residues. V was pared by 5 bases and J by 0 bases, with 8 bases between. Germline V gene sequence: CDR1 MNHEY, CDR2 SVGAGI.

This clone has only a few counts. The chain employs TRBV2 and TRBJ2-2; 7 bases fit TRBD1. The junction had 5 bases not matched to a gene; V was cut back by 6 bases and J by 1 base. In germline, CDR1 is SNHLY, CDR2 FYNNEI. The CDR3 extends over 15 amino acids. The chain's CDR3 is CASSPGQRNTGELFF. CDR3 sequence (DNA): TGTGCCAGCAGCCCGGGACAGAGGAACACCGGGGAGCTGTTTTTT.